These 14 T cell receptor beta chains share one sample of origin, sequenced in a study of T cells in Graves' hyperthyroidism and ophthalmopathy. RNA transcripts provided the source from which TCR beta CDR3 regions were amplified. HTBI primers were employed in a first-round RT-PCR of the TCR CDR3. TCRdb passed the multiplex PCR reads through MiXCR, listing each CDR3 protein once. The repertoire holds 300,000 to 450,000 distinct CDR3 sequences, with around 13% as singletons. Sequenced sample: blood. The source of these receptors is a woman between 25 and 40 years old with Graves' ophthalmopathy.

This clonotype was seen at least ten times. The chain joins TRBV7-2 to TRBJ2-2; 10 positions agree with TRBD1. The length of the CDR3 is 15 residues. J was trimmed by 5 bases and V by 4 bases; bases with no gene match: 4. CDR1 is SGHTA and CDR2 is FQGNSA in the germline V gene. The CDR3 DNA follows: TGTGCCAGCAGCTCCCGGACAGGGGGAACCGGGGAGCTGTTTTTT. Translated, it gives CASSSRTGGTGELFF.

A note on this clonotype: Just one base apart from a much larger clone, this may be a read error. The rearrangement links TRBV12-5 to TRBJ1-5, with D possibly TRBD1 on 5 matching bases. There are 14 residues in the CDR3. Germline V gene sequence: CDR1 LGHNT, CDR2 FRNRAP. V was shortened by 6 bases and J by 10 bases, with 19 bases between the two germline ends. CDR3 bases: TGTGCTAGTGGCGCAACAGGTGAGGTACATCCCCAGCATTTT. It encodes CASGATGEVHPQHF.

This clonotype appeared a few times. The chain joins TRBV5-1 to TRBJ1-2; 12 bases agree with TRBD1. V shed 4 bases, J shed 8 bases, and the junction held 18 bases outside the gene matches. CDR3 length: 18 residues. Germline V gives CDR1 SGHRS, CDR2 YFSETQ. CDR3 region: CASSPLSLSGTGGRGYTF. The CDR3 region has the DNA TGCGCCAGCAGCCCTTTATCCCTTTCCGGGACAGGGGGCAGGGGCTACACCTTC.

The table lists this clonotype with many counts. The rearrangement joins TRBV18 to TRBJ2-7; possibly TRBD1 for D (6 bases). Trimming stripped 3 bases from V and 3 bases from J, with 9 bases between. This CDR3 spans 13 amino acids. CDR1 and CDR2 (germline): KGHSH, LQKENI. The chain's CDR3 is CASSPSTGYEQYF. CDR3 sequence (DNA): TGTGCCAGCTCACCCTCGACAGGCTACGAGCAGTACTTC.

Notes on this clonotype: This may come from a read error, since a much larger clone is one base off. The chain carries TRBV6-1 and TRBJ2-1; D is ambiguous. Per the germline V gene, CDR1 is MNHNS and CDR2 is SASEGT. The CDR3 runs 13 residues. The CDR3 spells CATTDRTYDEQFF. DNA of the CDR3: TGTGCCACCACGGATCGAACCTACGATGAGCAGTTCTTC.

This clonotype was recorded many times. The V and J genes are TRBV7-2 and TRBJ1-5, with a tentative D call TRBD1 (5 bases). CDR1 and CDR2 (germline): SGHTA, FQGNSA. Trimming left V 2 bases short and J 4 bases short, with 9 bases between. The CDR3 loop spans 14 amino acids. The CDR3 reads CASSLWGGNQPQHF. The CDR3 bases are TGTGCCAGCAGCTTATGGGGGGGTAATCAGCCCCAGCATTTT.

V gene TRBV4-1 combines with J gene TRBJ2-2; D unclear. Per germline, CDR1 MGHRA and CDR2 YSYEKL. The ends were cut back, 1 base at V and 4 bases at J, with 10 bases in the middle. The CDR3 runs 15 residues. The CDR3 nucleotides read TGCGCCAGCAGCCAAGCTACACCTATCACCGGGGAGCTGTTTTTT. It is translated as CASSQATPITGELFF.

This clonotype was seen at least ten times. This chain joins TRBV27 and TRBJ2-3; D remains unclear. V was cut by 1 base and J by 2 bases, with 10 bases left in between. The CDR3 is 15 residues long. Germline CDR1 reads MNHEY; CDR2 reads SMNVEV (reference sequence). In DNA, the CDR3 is TGTGCCAGCAGTTTATTTGGGCTCAACACAGATACGCAGTATTTT. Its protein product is CASSLFGLNTDTQYF.

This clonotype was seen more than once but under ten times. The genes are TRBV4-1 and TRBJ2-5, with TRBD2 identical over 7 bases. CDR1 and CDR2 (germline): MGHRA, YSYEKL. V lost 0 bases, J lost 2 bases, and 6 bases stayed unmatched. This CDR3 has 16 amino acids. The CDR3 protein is CASSQDPPSGQETQYF. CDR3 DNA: TGCGCCAGCAGCCAAGACCCCCCTAGCGGTCAAGAGACCCAGTACTTC.

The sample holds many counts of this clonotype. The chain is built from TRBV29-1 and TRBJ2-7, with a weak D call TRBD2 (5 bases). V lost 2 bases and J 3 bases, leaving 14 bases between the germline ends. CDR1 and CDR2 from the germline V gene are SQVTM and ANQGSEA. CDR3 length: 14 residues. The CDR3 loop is CSVEKGEGGYEQYF. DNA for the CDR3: TGCAGCGTTGAAAAGGGCGAGGGCGGCTACGAGCAGTACTTC.

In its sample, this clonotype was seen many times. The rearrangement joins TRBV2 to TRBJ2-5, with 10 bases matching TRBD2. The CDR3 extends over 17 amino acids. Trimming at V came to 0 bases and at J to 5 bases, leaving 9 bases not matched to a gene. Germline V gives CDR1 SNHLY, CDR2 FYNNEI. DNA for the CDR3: TGTGCCAGCAGTGAAGCTGAGACTAGCGGGTTTGAGGAGACCCAGTACTTC. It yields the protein CASSEAETSGFEETQYF. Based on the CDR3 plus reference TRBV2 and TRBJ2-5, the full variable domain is EPEVTQTPSHQVTQMGQEVILRCVPISNHLYFYWYRQILGQKVEFLVSFYNNEISEKSEIFDDQFSVERPDGSNFTLKIRSTKLEDSAMYFCASSEAETSGFEETQYFGPGTRLLVL.

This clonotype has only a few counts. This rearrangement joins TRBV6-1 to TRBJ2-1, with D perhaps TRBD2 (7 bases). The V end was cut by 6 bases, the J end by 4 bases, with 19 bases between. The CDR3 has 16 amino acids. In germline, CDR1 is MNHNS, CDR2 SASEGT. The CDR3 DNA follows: TGTGCCAGCAGCGGAGGGCGGGGGCCGTTATACAATGAGCAGTTCTTC. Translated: CASSGGRGPLYNEQFF.

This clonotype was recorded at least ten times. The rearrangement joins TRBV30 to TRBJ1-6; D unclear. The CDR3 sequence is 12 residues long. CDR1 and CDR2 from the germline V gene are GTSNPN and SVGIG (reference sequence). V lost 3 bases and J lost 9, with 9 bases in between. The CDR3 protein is CAWRGFGSPLHF. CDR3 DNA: TGTGCCTGGAGAGGTTTTGGTTCACCCCTCCACTTT.

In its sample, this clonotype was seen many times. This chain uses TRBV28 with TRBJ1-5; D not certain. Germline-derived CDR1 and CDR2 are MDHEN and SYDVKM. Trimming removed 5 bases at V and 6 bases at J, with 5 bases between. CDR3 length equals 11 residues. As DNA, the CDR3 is TGTGCCAGCAGTGAGGGTCAGCCCCAGCATTTT. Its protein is CASSEGQPQHF.